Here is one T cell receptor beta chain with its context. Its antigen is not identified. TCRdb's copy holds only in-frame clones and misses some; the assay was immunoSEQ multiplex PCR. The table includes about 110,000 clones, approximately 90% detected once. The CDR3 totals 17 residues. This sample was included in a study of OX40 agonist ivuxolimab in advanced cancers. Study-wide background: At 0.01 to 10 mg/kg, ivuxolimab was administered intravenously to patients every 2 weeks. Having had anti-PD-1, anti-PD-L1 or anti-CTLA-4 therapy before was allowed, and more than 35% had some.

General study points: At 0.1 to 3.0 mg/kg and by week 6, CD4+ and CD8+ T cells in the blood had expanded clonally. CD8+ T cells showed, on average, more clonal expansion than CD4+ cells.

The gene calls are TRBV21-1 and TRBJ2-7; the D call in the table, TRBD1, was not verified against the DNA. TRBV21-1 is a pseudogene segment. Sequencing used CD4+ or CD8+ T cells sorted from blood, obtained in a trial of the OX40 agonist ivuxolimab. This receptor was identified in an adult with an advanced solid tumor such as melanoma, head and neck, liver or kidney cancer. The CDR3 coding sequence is TGTGCCAGCAGCAAAGGGTCAATACAGCCATTCTACTACGAGCAGTACTTC. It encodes CASSKGSIQPFYYEQYF.